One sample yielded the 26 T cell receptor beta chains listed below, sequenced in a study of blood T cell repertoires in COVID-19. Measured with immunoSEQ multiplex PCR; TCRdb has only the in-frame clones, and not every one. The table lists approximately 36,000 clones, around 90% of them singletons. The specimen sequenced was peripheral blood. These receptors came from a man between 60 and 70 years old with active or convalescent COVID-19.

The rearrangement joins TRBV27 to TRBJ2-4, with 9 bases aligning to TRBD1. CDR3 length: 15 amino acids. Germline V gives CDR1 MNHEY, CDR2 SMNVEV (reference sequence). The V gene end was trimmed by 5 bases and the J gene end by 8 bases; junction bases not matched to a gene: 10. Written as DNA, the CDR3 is TGTGCCAGCAGTGCGACCCGGGACAGGGAGTACATTCAGTACTTC. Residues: CASSATRDREYIQYF.

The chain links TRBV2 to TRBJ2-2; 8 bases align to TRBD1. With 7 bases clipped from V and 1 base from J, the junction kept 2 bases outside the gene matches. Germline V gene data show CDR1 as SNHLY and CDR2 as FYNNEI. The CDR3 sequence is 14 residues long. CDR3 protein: CASTGQGNTGELFF. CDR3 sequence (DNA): TGTGCCAGCACTGGACAGGGGAACACCGGGGAGCTGTTTTTT.

Here the CDR3 DNA reads TGTGCCAGCAGTGAATCCGGTTACCTAGGCGAGCAGTACTTC. This translates into CASSESGYLGEQYF. The chain carries TRBV25-1 and TRBJ2-7; D unclear. V lost 1 base and J lost 6, with 13 bases in between. Germline V gene sequence: CDR1 MGHDK, CDR2 SYGVNS. The CDR3 is 14 residues long.

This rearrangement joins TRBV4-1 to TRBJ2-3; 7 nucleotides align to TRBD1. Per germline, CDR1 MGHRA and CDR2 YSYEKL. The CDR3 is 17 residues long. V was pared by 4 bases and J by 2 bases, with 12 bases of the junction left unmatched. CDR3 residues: CASSLLGTGTVTDTQYF. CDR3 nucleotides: TGCGCCAGCAGCCTCTTGGGAACAGGGACAGTCACAGATACGCAGTATTTT.

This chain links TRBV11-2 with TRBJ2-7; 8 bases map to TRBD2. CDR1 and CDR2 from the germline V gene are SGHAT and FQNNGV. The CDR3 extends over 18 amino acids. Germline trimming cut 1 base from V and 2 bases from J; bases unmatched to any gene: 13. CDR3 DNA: TGTGCCAGCAGCTTAGGAAGCGGGAGAGTCGGTAGGACCTACGAGCAGTACTTC. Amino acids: CASSLGSGRVGRTYEQYF.

CDR3 DNA: TGTGCCAGCAGCTCACGAGGGACTAGCGGGAGGGGGAATGAGCAGTTCTTC. This codes for CASSSRGTSGRGNEQFF. The chain employs TRBV11-3 and TRBJ2-1; 16 bases fit TRBD2. The CDR3 runs 17 residues. Germline-derived CDR1 and CDR2 are SGHNT and YENEEA. Unmatched junction bases numbered 7, after V lost 4 bases and J lost 7 bases.

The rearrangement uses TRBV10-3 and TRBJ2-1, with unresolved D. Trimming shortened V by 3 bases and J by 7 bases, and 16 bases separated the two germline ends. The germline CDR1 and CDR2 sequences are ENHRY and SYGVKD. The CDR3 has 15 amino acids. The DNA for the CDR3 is TGTGCCATCAGTGAAGAGAAGCTTGGTAGTAATGAGCAGTTCTTC. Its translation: CAISEEKLGSNEQFF.

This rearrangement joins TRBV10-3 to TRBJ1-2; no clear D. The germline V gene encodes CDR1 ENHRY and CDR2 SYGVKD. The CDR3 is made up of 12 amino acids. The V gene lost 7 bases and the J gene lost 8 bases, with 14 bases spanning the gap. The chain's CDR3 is CAIKKPSGGYTF. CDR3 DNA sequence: TGTGCCATCAAGAAACCATCGGGGGGCTACACCTTC.

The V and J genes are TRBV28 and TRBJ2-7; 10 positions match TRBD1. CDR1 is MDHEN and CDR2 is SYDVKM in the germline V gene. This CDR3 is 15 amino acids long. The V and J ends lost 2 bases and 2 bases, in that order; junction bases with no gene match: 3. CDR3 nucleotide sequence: TGTGCCAGCAGTTTAAGACAGGGGGCCACCTACGAGCAGTACTTC. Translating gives CASSLRQGATYEQYF.

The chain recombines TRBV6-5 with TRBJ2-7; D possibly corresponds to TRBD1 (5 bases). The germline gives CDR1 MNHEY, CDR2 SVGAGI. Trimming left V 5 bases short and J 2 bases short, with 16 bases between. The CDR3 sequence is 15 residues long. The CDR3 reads CASSMVQEFPYEQYF. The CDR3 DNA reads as TGTGCCAGCAGTATGGTACAGGAGTTTCCCTACGAGCAGTACTTC.

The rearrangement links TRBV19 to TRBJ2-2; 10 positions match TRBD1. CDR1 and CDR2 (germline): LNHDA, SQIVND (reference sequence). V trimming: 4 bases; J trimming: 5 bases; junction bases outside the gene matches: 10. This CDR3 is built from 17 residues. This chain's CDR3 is CASSTFWDRGGTGELFF. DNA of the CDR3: TGTGCCAGTAGTACCTTTTGGGACAGGGGTGGTACCGGGGAGCTGTTTTTT.

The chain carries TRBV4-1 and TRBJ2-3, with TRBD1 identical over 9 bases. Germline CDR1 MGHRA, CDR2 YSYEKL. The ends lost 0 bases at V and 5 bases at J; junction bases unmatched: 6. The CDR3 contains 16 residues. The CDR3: CASSQDLHRGRDTQYF. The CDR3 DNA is TGCGCCAGCAGCCAAGATCTCCACAGGGGGCGAGATACGCAGTATTTT.

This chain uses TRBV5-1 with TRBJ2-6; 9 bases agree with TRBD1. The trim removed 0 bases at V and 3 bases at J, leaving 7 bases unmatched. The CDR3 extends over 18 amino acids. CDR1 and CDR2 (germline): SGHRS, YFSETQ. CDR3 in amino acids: CASSLVGTGIFGANVLTF. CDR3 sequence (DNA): TGCGCCAGCAGCTTGGTTGGGACAGGGATCTTTGGGGCCAACGTCCTGACTTTC.

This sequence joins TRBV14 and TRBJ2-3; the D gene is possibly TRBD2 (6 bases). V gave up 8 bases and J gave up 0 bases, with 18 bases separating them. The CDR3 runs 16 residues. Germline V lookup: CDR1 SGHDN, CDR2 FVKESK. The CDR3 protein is CASARDLFPSTDTQYF. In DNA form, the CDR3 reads TGTGCCAGCGCCCGGGACTTATTCCCTAGCACAGATACGCAGTATTTT.

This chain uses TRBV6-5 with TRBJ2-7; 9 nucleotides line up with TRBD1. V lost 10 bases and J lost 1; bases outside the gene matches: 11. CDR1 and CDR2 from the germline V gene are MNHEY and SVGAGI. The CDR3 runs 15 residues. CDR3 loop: CATLGETGGSYEQYF. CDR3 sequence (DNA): TGTGCCACCTTGGGGGAGACAGGGGGATCCTACGAGCAGTACTTC.

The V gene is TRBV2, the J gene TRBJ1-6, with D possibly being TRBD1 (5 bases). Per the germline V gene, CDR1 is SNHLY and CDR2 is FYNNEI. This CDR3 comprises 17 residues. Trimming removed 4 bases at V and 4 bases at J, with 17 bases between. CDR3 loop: CASSVRGPRGYNSPLHF. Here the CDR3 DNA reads TGTGCCAGCAGTGTTAGGGGCCCAAGGGGATATAATTCACCCCTCCACTTT.

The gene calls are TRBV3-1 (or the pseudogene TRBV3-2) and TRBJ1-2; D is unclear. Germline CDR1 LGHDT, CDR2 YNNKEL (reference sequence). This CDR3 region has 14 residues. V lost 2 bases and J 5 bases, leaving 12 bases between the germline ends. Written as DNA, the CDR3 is TGTGCCAGCAGCCAATCCCGGGGAGGGTATGGCTACACCTTC. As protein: CASSQSRGGYGYTF.

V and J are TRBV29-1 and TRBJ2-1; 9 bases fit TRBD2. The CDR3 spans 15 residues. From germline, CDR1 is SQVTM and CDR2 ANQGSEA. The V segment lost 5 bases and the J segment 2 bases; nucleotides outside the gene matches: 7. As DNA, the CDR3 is TGCAGCGTTCGTAGACTAGCGGCGGCCTACAATGAGCAGTTCTTC. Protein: CSVRRLAAAYNEQFF.

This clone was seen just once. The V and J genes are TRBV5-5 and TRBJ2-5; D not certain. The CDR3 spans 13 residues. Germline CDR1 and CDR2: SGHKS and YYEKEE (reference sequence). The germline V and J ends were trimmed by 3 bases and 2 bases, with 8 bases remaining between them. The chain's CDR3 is CASSWSLQETQYF. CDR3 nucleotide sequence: TGTGCCAGCAGCTGGAGCTTACAAGAGACCCAGTACTTC.

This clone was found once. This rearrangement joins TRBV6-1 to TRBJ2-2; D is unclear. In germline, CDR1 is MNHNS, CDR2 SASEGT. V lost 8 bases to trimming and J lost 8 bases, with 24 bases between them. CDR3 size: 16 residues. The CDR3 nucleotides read TGTGCCAGCGGTGTGGGCCAAACCCCAAGTACAGGGGAGCTGTTTTTT. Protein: CASGVGQTPSTGELFF.

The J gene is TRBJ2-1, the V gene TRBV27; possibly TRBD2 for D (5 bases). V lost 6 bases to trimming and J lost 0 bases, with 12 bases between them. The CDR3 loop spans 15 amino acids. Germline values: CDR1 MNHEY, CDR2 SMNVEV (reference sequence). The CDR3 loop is CASRGLLSSYNEQFF. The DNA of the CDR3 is TGTGCCAGCAGAGGACTTTTGAGCTCCTACAATGAGCAGTTCTTC.

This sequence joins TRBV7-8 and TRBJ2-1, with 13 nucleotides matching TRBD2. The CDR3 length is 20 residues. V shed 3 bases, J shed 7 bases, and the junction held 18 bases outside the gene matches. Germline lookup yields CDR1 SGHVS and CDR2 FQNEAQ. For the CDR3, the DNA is TGTGCCAGCAGCTTCCTACTAGCGGGAGGGCTTATGAGTCGTAGGAATGAGCAGTTCTTC. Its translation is CASSFLLAGGLMSRRNEQFF.

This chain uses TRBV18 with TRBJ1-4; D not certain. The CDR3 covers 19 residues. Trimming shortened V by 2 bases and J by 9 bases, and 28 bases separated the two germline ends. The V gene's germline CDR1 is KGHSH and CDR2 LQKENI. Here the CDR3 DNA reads TGTGCCAGCTCACCAGAATTGTCAGAACTTGGAAGCGGTCTGAAAAAACTGTTTTTT. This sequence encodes CASSPELSELGSGLKKLFF.

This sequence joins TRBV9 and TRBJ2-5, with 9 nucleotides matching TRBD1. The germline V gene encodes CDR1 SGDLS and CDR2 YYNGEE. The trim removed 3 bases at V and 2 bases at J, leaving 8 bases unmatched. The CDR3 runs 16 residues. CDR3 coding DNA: TGTGCCAGCAGCGACGAGCCGGGACAGGGACAAGAGACCCAGTACTTC. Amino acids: CASSDEPGQGQETQYF. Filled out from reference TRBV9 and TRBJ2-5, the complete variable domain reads DSGVTQTPKHLITATGQRVTLRCSPRSGDLSVYWYQQSLDQGLQFLIQYYNGEERAKGNILERFSAQQFPDLHSELNLSSLELGDSALYFCASSDEPGQGQETQYFGPGTRLLVL.

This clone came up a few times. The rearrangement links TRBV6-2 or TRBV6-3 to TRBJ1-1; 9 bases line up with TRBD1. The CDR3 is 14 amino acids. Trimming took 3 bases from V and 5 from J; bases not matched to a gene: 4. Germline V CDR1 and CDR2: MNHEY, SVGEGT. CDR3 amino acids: CASSYSGQGTEAFF. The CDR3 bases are TGTGCCAGCAGTTATTCGGGACAGGGTACTGAAGCTTTCTTT.

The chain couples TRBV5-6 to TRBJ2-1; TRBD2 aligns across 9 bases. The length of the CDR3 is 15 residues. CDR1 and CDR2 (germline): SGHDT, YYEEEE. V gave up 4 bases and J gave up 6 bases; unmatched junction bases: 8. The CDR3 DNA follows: TGTGCCAGCAGCCGAAGGGGACTAGCTCCCAATGAGCAGTTCTTC. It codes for CASSRRGLAPNEQFF.